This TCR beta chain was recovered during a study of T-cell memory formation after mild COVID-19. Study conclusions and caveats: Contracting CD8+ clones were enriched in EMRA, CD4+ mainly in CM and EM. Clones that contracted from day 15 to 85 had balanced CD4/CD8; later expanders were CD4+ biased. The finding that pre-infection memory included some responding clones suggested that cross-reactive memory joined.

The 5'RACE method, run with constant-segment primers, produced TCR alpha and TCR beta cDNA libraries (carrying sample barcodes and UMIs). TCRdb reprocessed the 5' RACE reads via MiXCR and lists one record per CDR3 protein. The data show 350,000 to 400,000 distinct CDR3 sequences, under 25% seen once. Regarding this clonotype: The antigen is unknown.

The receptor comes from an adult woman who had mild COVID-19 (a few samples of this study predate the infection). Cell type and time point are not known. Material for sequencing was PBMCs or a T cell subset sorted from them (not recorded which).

The CDR3 spells CASSSGLADTDTQYF. In DNA form, the CDR3 reads TGTGCCAGCAGCTCGGGACTAGCGGACACAGATACGCAGTATTTT. V gene TRBV7-9 combines with J gene TRBJ2-3, with TRBD2 matching 11 bases. CDR1 is SEHNR and CDR2 is FQNEAQ in the germline V gene (reference sequence). V was clipped by 4 bases and J by 2 bases; unmatched bases: 2. The CDR3 runs to 15 residues.